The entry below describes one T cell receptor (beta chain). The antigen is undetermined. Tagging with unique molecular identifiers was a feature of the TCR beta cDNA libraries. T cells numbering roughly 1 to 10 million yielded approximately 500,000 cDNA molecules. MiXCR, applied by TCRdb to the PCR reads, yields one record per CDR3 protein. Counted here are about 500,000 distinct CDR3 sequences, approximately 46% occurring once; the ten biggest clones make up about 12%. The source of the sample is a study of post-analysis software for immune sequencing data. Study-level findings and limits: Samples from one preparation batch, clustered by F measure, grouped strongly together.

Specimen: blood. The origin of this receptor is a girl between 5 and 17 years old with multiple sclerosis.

The CDR3 DNA follows: TGTGCCAGCAGTGGAGGGCTCGGGACTCAGGGGCAGTTCTTC. Encoded protein: CASSGGLGTQGQFF. This chain connects TRBV12-3 or TRBV12-4 to TRBJ2-1; possibly TRBD2 for D (6 bases). Trimming removed 5 bases at V and 12 bases at J, with 20 bases between. The CDR3 loop spans 14 amino acids.